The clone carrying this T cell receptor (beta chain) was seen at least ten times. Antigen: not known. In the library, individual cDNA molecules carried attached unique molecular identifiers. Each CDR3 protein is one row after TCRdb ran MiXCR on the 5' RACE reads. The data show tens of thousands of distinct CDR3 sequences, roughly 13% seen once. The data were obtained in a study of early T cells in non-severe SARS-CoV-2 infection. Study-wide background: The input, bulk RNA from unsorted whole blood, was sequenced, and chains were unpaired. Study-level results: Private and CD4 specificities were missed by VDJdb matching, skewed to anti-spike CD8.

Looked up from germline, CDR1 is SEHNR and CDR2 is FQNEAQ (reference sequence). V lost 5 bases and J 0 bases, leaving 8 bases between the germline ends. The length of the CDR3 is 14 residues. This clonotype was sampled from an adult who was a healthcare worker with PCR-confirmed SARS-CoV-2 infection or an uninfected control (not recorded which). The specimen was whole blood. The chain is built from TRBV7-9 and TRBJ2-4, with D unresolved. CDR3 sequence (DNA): TGTGCCAGCAGCGCTGTACTAGCCAAAAACATTCAGTACTTC. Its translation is CASSAVLAKNIQYF.